The 22 T cell receptor beta chains below all came from one sample that was sequenced in a study of T cells in Graves' hyperthyroidism and ophthalmopathy. It was RNA transcripts that yielded the amplified TCR beta CDR3 regions. Initially, a first-round RT-PCR of the TCR CDR3 employed the HTBI primer set. TCRdb itself ran the multiplex PCR reads through MiXCR, one entry per CDR3 protein. This sample yields fewer than 750,000 distinct CDR3 sequences, of which approximately 44% are seen a single time; approximately 8.4% belongs to the top ten. The source material was peripheral blood or thyroid tissue (not recorded which). All receptors come from a young woman with Graves' hyperthyroidism.

The CDR3 spells CASGTPTDTQYF. The CDR3 nucleotides read TGTGCCAGTGGGACCCCCACAGATACGCAGTATTTT. The V call is TRBV19, the J call TRBJ2-3; D may be TRBD1 or TRBD2 (5 bases each). The V end was cut by 8 bases, the J end by 2 bases, with 8 bases between. This CDR3 has 12 amino acids. Germline assignment: CDR1 LNHDA and CDR2 SQIVND (reference sequence).

This chain connects TRBV2 to TRBJ1-1; D gene ambiguous. V was cut by 5 bases and J by 7 bases, with 17 bases left in between. CDR3 length equals 14 residues. Per germline, CDR1 SNHLY and CDR2 FYNNEI. CDR3 loop: CASSRLRVYNEAFF. Written as DNA, the CDR3 is TGTGCCAGCAGTCGCCTACGAGTTTACAATGAAGCTTTCTTT.

This clonotype was recorded many times. This chain links TRBV24-1 with TRBJ1-5; D ambiguous. This CDR3 is built from 15 residues. The germline V and J ends were trimmed by 5 bases and 0 bases, with 10 bases remaining between them. Germline CDR1 reads KGHDR; CDR2 reads SFDVKD. DNA of the CDR3: TGTGCCACCAGTGCGGCGGACTATAGCAATCAGCCCCAGCATTTT. Translated: CATSAADYSNQPQHF.

This clonotype was picked up many times. The V gene is TRBV20-1, the J gene TRBJ1-5; 9 bases fit TRBD1. This CDR3 is 15 amino acids long. Germline V lookup: CDR1 DFQATT, CDR2 SNEGSKA (reference sequence). V was pared by 4 bases and J by 1 base, with 5 bases of the junction left unmatched. The CDR3 nucleotides read TGCAGTGCTACTTCACAGGGGGCGAGCAATCAGCCCCAGCATTTT. It is translated as CSATSQGASNQPQHF.

This clonotype showed up just a few times. A much larger clone lies one base from this, so it may be a read error. The genes are TRBV20-1 and TRBJ2-7, with D perhaps being TRBD1 or TRBD2 (5 bases each). CDR3 size: 14 residues. CDR1 DFQATT and CDR2 SNEGSKA come from the germline V gene (reference sequence). The CDR3 loop is CSATHSGPGYEQHF. The CDR3 DNA reads as TGCAGTGCTACGCACTCGGGGCCTGGCTACGAGCAGCACTTC.

As for this clonotype: This clone may be a read error of a much larger clone one base away. The genes are TRBV2 and TRBJ1-2; 8 nucleotides line up with TRBD1. CDR1 is SNHLY, CDR2 FYNNEI, per germline. Losses at the gene ends were 8 bases for V and 4 bases for J; bases not matched to a gene: 0. The length of the CDR3 is 11 residues. CDR3 region: CASDRGYGYTF. Here the CDR3 DNA reads TGTGCCAGCGACAGGGGCTATGGCTACACCTTC.

This clonotype was picked up many times. The J gene is TRBJ2-7, the V gene TRBV29-1; 10 bases are a match to TRBD1. The J segment lost 2 bases and the V segment lost 7 bases, leaving 2 bases of the junction unmatched. Germline CDR1 and CDR2: SQVTM and ANQGSEA. The CDR3 is 12 amino acids. The CDR3 loop is CSAGTGAYEQYF. Written as DNA, the CDR3 is TGCAGCGCCGGGACAGGGGCCTACGAGCAGTACTTC.

This chain connects TRBV7-6 to TRBJ2-6; D is perhaps TRBD1 or TRBD2 (6 bases each). The CDR3 totals 18 residues. Germline V gene lookup returns CDR1 SGHVS and CDR2 FNYEAQ. The V gene lost 10 bases and the J gene lost 0 bases, with 22 bases spanning the gap. The CDR3 DNA reads as TGTGCCACGACGTCACAGGGACTCGACTTCTCTGGGGCCAACGTCCTGACTTTC. Encoded protein: CATTSQGLDFSGANVLTF.

The rearrangement links TRBV7-9 to TRBJ2-7, with TRBD1 as a possible D gene (7 bases). The germline V gene has CDR1 SEHNR and CDR2 FQNEAQ (reference sequence). V lost 5 bases and J 4 bases, leaving 21 bases between the germline ends. CDR3 size: 16 residues. The CDR3 DNA follows: TGTGCCAGCAGCCCCTTAGTGGGGGGACAGATATACGAGCAGTACTTC. It is translated as CASSPLVGGQIYEQYF.

CDR3: CAIQRGNEQFF. CDR3 sequence (DNA): TGTGCCATTCAACGTGGGAATGAGCAGTTCTTC. The genes are TRBV10-3 and TRBJ2-5; D uncertain. TRBJ2-1 explains the end of the DNA better; the J call may be wrong. CDR1 and CDR2 from the germline V gene are ENHRY and SYGVKD. This CDR3 is 11 amino acids long.

CDR3 loop: CASSLGTSGLLQETQYF. DNA for the CDR3: TGCGCCAGCAGCTTGGGGACTAGCGGGCTCCTCCAAGAGACCCAGTACTTC. The gene calls are TRBV5-1 and TRBJ2-5; 11 bases match TRBD2. The CDR3 spans 17 residues. V lost 0 bases, J lost 1 base, and 5 bases stayed unmatched. From germline, CDR1 is SGHRS and CDR2 YFSETQ. The entire variable domain, with the rest obtained from reference TRBV5-1 and TRBJ2-5, is as follows: KAGVTQTPRYLIKTRGQQVTLSCSPISGHRSVSWYQQTPGQGLQFLFEYFSETQRNKGNFPGRFSGRQFSNSRSEMNVSTLELGDSALYLCASSLGTSGLLQETQYFGPGTRLLVL.

J is TRBJ1-1 and V is TRBV29-1; tentative D call: TRBD1 (6 bases). This CDR3 comprises 15 residues. V lost 5 bases and J lost 4, with 20 bases in between. Per germline, CDR1 SQVTM and CDR2 ANQGSEA. This CDR3 reads CSVTTEGGGSTEAFF. The CDR3 DNA sequence: TGCAGCGTTACGACTGAGGGGGGGGGCTCCACTGAAGCTTTCTTT.

This sequence joins TRBV2 and TRBJ1-2, with D uncertain. The length of the CDR3 is 14 residues. V lost 6 bases and J lost 7, with 18 bases in between. Germline V gene data show CDR1 as SNHLY and CDR2 as FYNNEI. In DNA, the CDR3 is TGTGCCAGCAGCCATCATATGGGAGGGTCTGGCTACACCTTC. Translation: CASSHHMGGSGYTF.

The J gene is TRBJ2-7, the V gene TRBV7-9; 7 positions match TRBD1. The CDR3 extends over 16 amino acids. Trimming removed 5 bases from V and 4 bases from J; junction bases left unmatched: 14. Germline values: CDR1 SEHNR, CDR2 FQNEAQ (reference sequence). This CDR3 reads CASSPVGEKGAYEQYF. DNA for the CDR3: TGTGCCAGCAGCCCCGTGGGGGAGAAGGGGGCTTACGAGCAGTACTTC.

This clonotype was recorded a few times. V and J are TRBV7-9 and TRBJ2-1; no definite D call. The V and J ends lost 1 base and 12 bases respectively, with 10 bases between them. Looked up from germline, CDR1 is SEHNR and CDR2 is FQNEAQ (reference sequence). This CDR3 region has 12 residues. CDR3 in DNA: TGTGCCAGCAGCTTAGTCGCTGTTGCGCAGTTCTTC. Encoded protein: CASSLVAVAQFF.

Turning to this clonotype: This clone may be a read error of a much larger clone one base away. J is TRBJ2-5 and V is TRBV3-1, with D hard to call. With 4 bases removed from V and 4 bases from J, the gap between germline ends came to 10 bases. The CDR3 is made up of 13 amino acids. Germline V gene lookup returns CDR1 LGHDT and CDR2 YNNKEL (reference sequence). DNA of the CDR3: TGTGCCAGCAGCCCGACCCTTGGAGAGACCCAGTACTTC. Amino acids: CASSPTLGETQYF.

This chain joins TRBV29-1 and TRBJ1-3; unclear D gene. Trimming removed 3 bases at V and 8 bases at J, with 20 bases between. CDR3 size: 15 residues. CDR1 and CDR2 from the germline V gene are SQVTM and ANQGSEA. The CDR3 DNA is TGCAGCGTTGATTCAGCAGGCAACTATGGCTACACCATATATTTT. Its protein is CSVDSAGNYGYTIYF.

This clonotype has ten or more counts. The CDR3 spells CASSQVFPGSSYEQYF. CDR3 nucleotide sequence: TGCGCCAGCAGCCAAGTATTTCCAGGGTCCTCCTACGAGCAGTACTTC. This rearrangement joins TRBV4-1 to TRBJ2-7, with D possibly being TRBD1 (5 bases). Germline V gene data show CDR1 as MGHRA and CDR2 as YSYEKL. Trimming cost V 1 base and J 0 bases, with 13 bases left between them. There are 16 residues in the CDR3.

The gene calls are TRBV9 and TRBJ2-3, with 8 bases aligning to TRBD2. The CDR3 spans 15 residues. CDR1 is SGDLS, CDR2 YYNGEE, per germline. V was pared by 5 bases and J by 1 base, with 6 bases of the junction left unmatched. CDR3 coding DNA: TGTGCCAGCAGGCGGCTAGCGGGTGGCACAGATACGCAGTATTTT. It codes for CASRRLAGGTDTQYF.

Ten or more counts support this clonotype. V gene TRBV9 combines with J gene TRBJ1-6; weak D call: TRBD1 (5 bases). The V and J ends lost 5 bases and 8 bases respectively, with 17 bases between them. Germline V lookup: CDR1 SGDLS, CDR2 YYNGEE. This CDR3 has 15 residues. The CDR3 here is CASRMGRNPHSPLHF. In nucleotides, the CDR3 is TGTGCCAGCAGGATGGGACGGAACCCCCATTCACCCCTCCACTTT.

The table lists this clonotype with many counts. The CDR3 region has the DNA TGTGCCAGTCACCGGGACAGGGGGAATGAAAAACTGTTTTTT. This gives the protein CASHRDRGNEKLFF. The rearrangement uses TRBV19 and TRBJ1-4; 11 nucleotides match TRBD1. There are 14 residues in the CDR3. The germline V gene encodes CDR1 LNHDA and CDR2 SQIVND (reference sequence). With 8 bases clipped from V and 5 bases from J, the junction kept 4 bases outside the gene matches.

The V call is TRBV12-3 or TRBV12-4, the J call TRBJ1-1; TRBD1 agrees at 7 bases. The CDR3 covers 15 residues. Trimming at V came to 6 bases and at J to 11 bases, leaving 18 bases not matched to a gene. CDR3: CASSPGEGALSVAFF. CDR3 DNA: TGTGCCAGCAGCCCAGGAGAGGGGGCGCTGAGTGTGGCTTTCTTT.